Sequencing of this T cell receptor (beta chain) was carried out in a study of T cell repertoires in cytomegalovirus infection. Study-wide background: Public TCR beta signatures were indicative of both CMV infection and a matching HLA type.

Concerning this clonotype: Its antigen is currently unknown.

Whole-study findings and limits: CMV carriers having the relevant HLA were flagged by cumulative public TCR beta family frequency. There were HLA-C-restricted CMV-specific TCR beta clonotypes dominating the ex vivo response.

With 1 base removed from V and 7 bases from J, the gap between germline ends came to 11 bases. The germline gives CDR1 MNHEY, CDR2 SMNVEV (reference sequence). This CDR3 has 14 residues. A single record per CDR3 protein comes from TCRdb applying MiXCR to the reads. The sample has roughly 250,000 distinct CDR3 sequences; about 23% are singletons. Sequenced material: CD8+ T cells from PBMCs. This clonotype was sampled from a human donor in good health (CMV status not recorded). Some clones in this sample may be carry-over from other donors' samples. The genes are TRBV27 and TRBJ2-1; D possibly corresponds to TRBD1 (6 bases). The CDR3 spells CASSLWGRGNEQFF. CDR3 sequence (DNA): TGTGCCAGCAGTTTATGGGGCAGGGGAAATGAGCAGTTCTTC.